The T cell receptor beta chain described here comes from a study of blood T cell repertoires in COVID-19 (dated by TCRdb to 2020 to 2022). Regarding the complete study: Collaborator samples came from the United States, Italy and Spain and covered acute and convalescent phases of COVID-19. Samples were obtained from the ongoing ImmuneRACE study (first 160 participants) and from over a thousand subjects provided by 6 global collaborators. Sample metadata almost always included a de-identified subject ID, COVID-19 status, age in years and sex. The prospective study material was composed of cDNA or gDNA derived from T cells, B-cell-depleted T cells, or PBMCs. Where available, HLA class I and class II types were taken from metadata supplied by the sample provider and were not determined by assay-based typing. Deeply sampled blood TCRbeta repertoires from subjects exposed to, actively infected with, or recovered from COVID-19 were included in the dataset. The repertoires were made available in a free public database intended to serve as a resource for research on the immune response to SARS-CoV-2. Overall study outcomes, separate from this receptor: The amount of clinical and demographic metadata varied by source and participant and was provided uncurated.

Counted from cysteine to phenylalanine, this CDR3 has 13 amino acids. Solely the CDR3 DNA is kept, with 39 bases framed from the first base. V lost 5 bases and J lost 7 bases, and the count of bases not matched to a germline gene is 5. CDR1 GTSNPN and CDR2 SVGIG are derived from the germline V gene (reference sequence). Notes on this clone: Its antigen specificity is not known. Base qualities are not recorded, but no much larger clone differs from it by a single base.

Whole blood was collected in K2EDTA tubes by collaborating institutions according to the institutions' own protocols. For TCRbeta analysis, collaborator samples were shipped as frozen whole blood, as isolated PBMCs, or as DNA extracted from either sample type. TCRbeta CDR3 regions were amplified from genomic DNA using the immunoSEQ Assay, a bias-controlled multiplex PCR. As for how the authors treated the data: The number of nucleated cells in each sample was estimated by amplification of reference gene primers within the assay. Sequence reads were collapsed and filtered to measure the absolute abundance of every unique TCRbeta CDR3 rearrangement. Productive Simpson clonality was computed per sample as the square root of Simpson's diversity index over productive rearrangements. TCRdb limited this immuneACCESS table to in-frame rearrangements with V and J called. A share of clones is missing; checked studies link under half to unresolved V genes, and the rest is unexplained. V and J calls and clone size are those listed in that table; D and trimming were worked out from the DNA. For this sample there are about 110,000 clones; 70% to 90% appear just once. The ten largest clones represent around 5.1% of the sample.

Material for sequencing was peripheral blood. The clonotype was recovered from a human donor in a cohort sampled during active COVID-19. This chain is built from TRBV30 and TRBJ1-4, and 9 junctional nucleotides match TRBD1. The CDR3 protein sequence reads: CAWGHRGREKLFF. The DNA sequence is as follows: TGTGCCTGGGGGCACAGGGGGCGTGAAAAACTGTTTTTT. With the portions outside the CDR3 filled from the reference TRBV30 and TRBJ1-4 genes, the complete variable region becomes SQTIHQWPATLVQPVGSPLSLECTVEGTSNPNLYWYRQAAGRGLQLLFYSVGIGQISSEVPQNLSASRPQDRQFILSSKKLLLSDSGFYLCAWGHRGREKLFFGSGTQLSVL.